The entry that follows covers one T cell receptor beta chain sequence. Its antigen remains unidentified. Reverse transcription of extracted RNA yielded cDNA, which provided the sequencing template. Sequenced by immunoSEQ multiplex PCR; TCRdb stores in-frame clones only, minus some. The table records some 160,000 clones, just over 65% of them present only once. Treatment of the sample: oral pan-JAK inhibitor, 5-10 mg twice daily. The entry originates in a study of CD8+ T cells in alopecia areata. V lost 0 bases, J lost 4 bases, and 9 bases lay in between. There are 14 residues in the CDR3. Germline V CDR1 and CDR2: SGHRS, YFSETQ. The study's findings and limits: Scalp clonality and expanded CD8+ clones among the top 100 showed significant decreases with tofacitinib. Lesional scalp displayed greater clonality than normal scalp, most notably in alopecia totalis/universalis.

Sample: CD4+ T cells sorted from blood, taken at week 4, from a patient treated with tofacitinib. The rearrangement links TRBV5-1 to TRBJ2-3; the D is unclear. This TCR derives from a human donor with alopecia areata. CDR3 protein: CASSLELVSDTQYF. The CDR3 DNA reads TGCGCCAGCAGCTTGGAGTTGGTGTCAGATACGCAGTATTTT.